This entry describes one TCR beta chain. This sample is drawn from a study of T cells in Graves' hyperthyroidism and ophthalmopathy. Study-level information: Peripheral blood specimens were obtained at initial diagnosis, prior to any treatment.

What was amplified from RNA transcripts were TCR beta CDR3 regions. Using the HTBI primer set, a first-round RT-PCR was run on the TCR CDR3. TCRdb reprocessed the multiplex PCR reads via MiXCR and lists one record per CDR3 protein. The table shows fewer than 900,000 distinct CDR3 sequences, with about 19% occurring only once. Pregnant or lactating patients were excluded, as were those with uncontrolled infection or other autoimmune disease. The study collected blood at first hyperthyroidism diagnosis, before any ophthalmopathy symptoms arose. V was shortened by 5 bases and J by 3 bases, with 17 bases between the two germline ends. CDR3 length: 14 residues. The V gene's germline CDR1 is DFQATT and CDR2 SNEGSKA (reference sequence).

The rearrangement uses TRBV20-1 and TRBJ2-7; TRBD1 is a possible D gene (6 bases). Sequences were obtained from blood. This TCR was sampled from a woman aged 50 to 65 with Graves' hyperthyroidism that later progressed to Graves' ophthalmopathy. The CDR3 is CSARRQDQSYEQYF. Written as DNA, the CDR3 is TGCAGTGCTCGACGACAGGACCAGAGCTACGAGCAGTACTTC.